Included here is one T cell receptor beta chain sequence, with context. What this receptor recognizes is not known. Base quality data are lacking; no much larger clone is found one base away. This sample was taken from a study of blood T cell repertoires in COVID-19 (dated by TCRdb to about 2020). Broadly, across the study: Collaborator samples came from the United States, Italy and Spain and covered acute and convalescent phases of COVID-19. The sample metadata nearly always contained a de-identified subject ID, COVID-19 status, age in years and sex. The dataset comprised deeply sampled blood TCRbeta repertoires from subjects exposed to, actively infected with, or recovered from COVID-19. Where available, HLA class I and class II types were obtained from metadata supplied by the sample provider rather than from assay-based typing. The repertoires were released in a freely available public database intended as a resource for research on the immune response to SARS-CoV-2. The material from the prospective study consisted of cDNA or gDNA derived from T cells, B-cell-depleted T cells, or PBMCs. The samples were drawn from two sources: the first 160 participants of the ongoing ImmuneRACE study, and 1,200 or so subjects contributed by 6 global collaborators.

The immunoSEQ Assay, a bias-controlled multiplex PCR, was used to amplify TCRbeta CDR3 regions from genomic DNA. As for the original processing: The number of nucleated cells in each sample was estimated from the amplification of reference gene primers within the assay. Sequence reads were collapsed and filtered to measure the absolute abundance of every unique TCRbeta CDR3 rearrangement. For each sample, productive Simpson clonality was calculated as the square root of Simpson's diversity index across productive rearrangements. The table was pulled from immuneACCESS by TCRdb, which kept in-frame rearrangements only. Such tables lose some clones; where checked, under half of the loss comes from unresolved V genes, and the rest has no known cause. V, J and clone size are taken as reported in that table, and D and trimming were inferred from the DNA itself. In this sample the table shows some 170,000 clones, less than 90% of which occur a single time. The top ten constitute less than 1.5% of the sample.

Enrolling through a virtual design, the prospective study's participants ranged in age from roughly 18 to 95 years and lived across roughly 23 United States geographic areas. In the prospective study, cohorts were assigned on the basis of participant-reported clinical history obtained from a screening survey and a study questionnaire. Each participant in the prospective study had whole blood, serum and a nasopharyngeal or oropharyngeal swab collected by mobile phlebotomists. Participants in the prospective study had the option to provide additional blood draws and questionnaires over a 2-month period. Before DNA extraction, blood samples from the prospective study were shipped at room temperature or frozen. The paper as a whole reports these results and caveats: The quantity of clinical and demographic metadata differed by source and by participant and was supplied without curation.

Deletion took 5 bases off V and 3 bases off J, with a span of 11 bases between the germline ends. For CDR1 and CDR2, the germline V gene (reference sequence) lists LNHDA and SQIVND. Its CDR3 holds 13 amino acids, cysteine through phenylalanine. Only the CDR3 DNA stays, 39 bases, in frame from base 1. The receptor chain draws on TRBV19 and TRBJ2-7, with the D gene not clear enough to name. Sequencing input: PBMCs or T cells enriched from blood (not recorded which). The source is a human donor with acute COVID-19. The donor label of this sample is uncertain. The nucleotide sequence is TGTGCCAGTAGTCCCTCGAGGAGCTACGAGCAGTACTTC. Its coded protein is CASSPSRSYEQYF.